The 21 T cell receptor beta chains below all came from one sample that was sequenced in a study of cytomegalovirus exposure and HLA in healthy donors. Primers: 60 Vbeta forward and 13 Jbeta reverse. Measured with immunoSEQ multiplex PCR; TCRdb has only the in-frame clones, and not every one. Among roughly 140,000 clones listed, about 80% were seen once. The sequencing input was PBMCs. The receptors come from a woman in her sixties in good health and CMV-seropositive.

In its sample, this clone was seen once. The genes are TRBV7-2 and TRBJ2-5, with 9 nucleotides matching TRBD1. The CDR3 length is 16 residues. The germline CDR1 and CDR2 sequences are SGHTA and FQGNSA. J lost 2 bases, V lost 3 bases, and 7 bases had no gene match. The CDR3 here is CASSFIPGQGQETQYF. In DNA form, the CDR3 reads TGTGCCAGCAGCTTTATTCCGGGACAGGGTCAAGAGACCCAGTACTTC.

V usage is TRBV6-6 and J usage is TRBJ2-5, with D perhaps matching TRBD2 (6 bases). Deletions cut 8 bases from V and 5 bases from J, with 24 bases between. Germline CDR1 and CDR2: MNHNY and SVGAGI (reference sequence). The CDR3 has 16 amino acids. CDR3 amino acids: CASGRSSSGEDETQYF. The DNA for the CDR3 is TGTGCCAGCGGCCGGTCTAGCTCGGGGGAAGACGAGACCCAGTACTTC.

The V call is TRBV6-1, the J call TRBJ2-4; 10 bases map to TRBD2. J gave up 7 bases and V 6 bases, and 3 bases lay outside the gene matches. CDR3 length: 13 amino acids. Germline V gene data show CDR1 as MNHNS and CDR2 as SASEGT. CDR3 protein: CASRLAGLNIQYF. DNA of the CDR3: TGTGCCAGCAGACTAGCGGGACTGAACATTCAGTACTTC.

The gene calls are TRBV6-1 and TRBJ2-7; 11 bases are a match to TRBD1. Unmatched junction bases numbered 6, after V lost 7 bases and J lost 4 bases. The length of the CDR3 is 14 residues. Germline CDR1 MNHNS, CDR2 SASEGT. CDR3 residues: CASTLDRGQYEQYF. The CDR3 region has the DNA TGTGCCAGCACTTTGGACAGGGGGCAATACGAGCAGTACTTC.

The chain has TRBV4-1 and TRBJ2-5; D is undetermined. Trimming took 1 base from V and 7 from J, leaving 4 bases between them. The CDR3 contains 11 residues. Germline assignment: CDR1 MGHRA and CDR2 YSYEKL. CDR3: CASSQAVTQYF. The CDR3 DNA sequence: TGCGCCAGCAGCCAAGCGGTGACCCAGTACTTC.

The V and J genes are TRBV30 and TRBJ1-4, with 10 bases that match TRBD1. Germline lookup yields CDR1 GTSNPN and CDR2 SVGIG (reference sequence). V was pared by 0 bases and J by 6 bases, with 4 bases of the junction left unmatched. This CDR3 has 15 residues. Here the CDR3 DNA reads TGTGCCTGGAGTGTACTTGGGACAGGGGATGAAAAACTGTTTTTT. Its protein product is CAWSVLGTGDEKLFF. The full variable domain, rest sourced from reference TRBV30 and TRBJ1-4, is SQTIHQWPATLVQPVGSPLSLECTVEGTSNPNLYWYRQAAGRGLQLLFYSVGIGQISSEVPQNLSASRPQDRQFILSSKKLLLSDSGFYLCAWSVLGTGDEKLFFGSGTQLSVL.

This chain uses TRBV27 with TRBJ2-3; D not certain. V lost 1 base and J 0 bases, leaving 5 bases between the germline ends. The CDR3 covers 14 residues. From germline, CDR1 is MNHEY and CDR2 SMNVEV (reference sequence). In nucleotides, the CDR3 is TGTGCCAGCAGTTTATACGGGAGCACAGATACGCAGTATTTT. This gives the protein CASSLYGSTDTQYF.

The chain recombines TRBV10-3 with TRBJ2-1; 10 nucleotides match TRBD2. The CDR3 totals 15 residues. V shed 3 bases and J 7 bases; nucleotides not matched to a gene: 6. In germline, CDR1 is ENHRY, CDR2 SYGVKD. This CDR3 is CAISDSSGSLNEQFF. For the CDR3, the DNA is TGTGCCATCAGTGATTCTAGCGGGAGCCTAAATGAGCAGTTCTTC.

This chain joins TRBV5-1 and TRBJ2-1; D gene ambiguous. V was trimmed by 0 bases and J by 2 bases, leaving 6 bases between them. CDR3 length: 14 amino acids. From germline, CDR1 is SGHRS and CDR2 YFSETQ. The CDR3 reads CASSLGLTYNEQFF. The DNA for the CDR3 is TGCGCCAGCAGCTTGGGACTCACCTACAATGAGCAGTTCTTC. Full variable domain (outside the CDR3, taken from reference TRBV5-1 and TRBJ2-1): KAGVTQTPRYLIKTRGQQVTLSCSPISGHRSVSWYQQTPGQGLQFLFEYFSETQRNKGNFPGRFSGRQFSNSRSEMNVSTLELGDSALYLCASSLGLTYNEQFFGPGTRLTVL.

The chain combines TRBV7-9 with TRBJ1-1, with TRBD1 as a possible D gene (5 bases). CDR3 size: 16 residues. Per germline, CDR1 SEHNR and CDR2 FQNEAQ (reference sequence). V was shortened by 3 bases and J by 1 base, with 15 bases between the two germline ends. CDR3 amino acids: CASSFNPRGGNTEAFF. CDR3 DNA sequence: TGTGCCAGCAGCTTTAACCCCCGGGGGGGGAACACTGAAGCTTTCTTT. Based on the CDR3 plus reference TRBV7-9 and TRBJ1-1, the full variable domain is DTGVSQNPRHKITKRGQNVTFRCDPISEHNRLYWYRQTLGQGPEFLTYFQNEAQLEKSRLLSDRFSAERPKGSFSTLEIQRTEQGDSAMYLCASSFNPRGGNTEAFFGQGTRLTVV.

In this sample, this clone turned up once. The V call is TRBV29-1, the J call TRBJ2-5; TRBD1 matches 9 bases. The ends lost 5 bases at V and 3 bases at J; junction bases unmatched: 4. The germline V gene has CDR1 SQVTM and CDR2 ANQGSEA. The CDR3 has 13 residues. The CDR3 sequence: CSVSDRGEETQYF. The CDR3 nucleotides read TGCAGCGTTTCCGACAGGGGGGAAGAGACCCAGTACTTC.

The chain links TRBV5-4 to TRBJ2-1, with D possibly matching TRBD2 (5 bases). This CDR3 has 16 amino acids. Germline V gene data show CDR1 as SGHNT and CDR2 as YYREEE (reference sequence). V lost 4 bases to trimming and J lost 5 bases, with 19 bases between them. CDR3 region: CASSPGPRAQNNEQFF. Written as DNA, the CDR3 is TGTGCCAGCAGCCCTGGACCGCGGGCGCAGAACAATGAGCAGTTCTTC.

The chain carries TRBV4-1 and TRBJ2-1; 14 bases agree with TRBD2. Germline V gene sequence: CDR1 MGHRA, CDR2 YSYEKL. V dropped 4 bases and J dropped 9; count of bases not matched to a gene: 14. The CDR3 has 18 residues. This CDR3 reads CASSPRLAGGPETREQFF. CDR3 DNA sequence: TGCGCCAGCAGCCCCAGACTAGCGGGAGGGCCGGAGACACGTGAGCAGTTCTTC.

The genes are TRBV6-1 and TRBJ1-1; no clear D. This CDR3 contains 14 residues. The germline CDR1 and CDR2 sequences are MNHNS and SASEGT. V was pared by 1 base and J by 7 bases, with 13 bases between. The CDR3 region is CASSEGVRQVEAFF. DNA for the CDR3: TGTGCCAGCAGTGAAGGCGTCAGACAAGTTGAAGCTTTCTTT.

The V gene is TRBV7-8, the J gene TRBJ2-7; D unresolved. This CDR3 comprises 12 residues. Germline V gives CDR1 SGHVS, CDR2 FQNEAQ. Between the trimmed V and J ends, which lost 1 base and 6 bases, there was a span of 7 bases. CDR3 nucleotides: TGTGCCAGCAGCTTAGGACTCTTCGAGCAGTACTTC. It specifies CASSLGLFEQYF.

The V and J genes are TRBV16 and TRBJ2-7; D gene uncertain. Trimming removed 2 bases from V and 3 bases from J, with 5 bases in between. The CDR3 spans 12 residues. CDR1 and CDR2 (germline): KGHSY, FQNENV. The CDR3 region is CASSQGSYEQYF. DNA for the CDR3: TGTGCCAGCAGCCAAGGCAGCTACGAGCAGTACTTC.

The chain links TRBV5-1 to TRBJ2-2; 9 nucleotides match TRBD1. V lost 1 base to trimming and J lost 3 bases; unmatched junction nucleotides: 7. CDR1 and CDR2 from the germline V gene are SGHRS and YFSETQ. The CDR3 totals 17 residues. The CDR3 DNA follows: TGCGCCAGCAGCTTGTCCGGGACAGGGAGATACACCGGGGAGCTGTTTTTT. It yields the protein CASSLSGTGRYTGELFF. The variable domain in full, completed from reference TRBV5-1 and TRBJ2-2, reads KAGVTQTPRYLIKTRGQQVTLSCSPISGHRSVSWYQQTPGQGLQFLFEYFSETQRNKGNFPGRFSGRQFSNSRSEMNVSTLELGDSALYLCASSLSGTGRYTGELFFGEGSRLTVL.

V is TRBV27 and J is TRBJ2-7; D gene unclear. Trimming left V 3 bases short and J 0 bases short, with 12 bases between. Germline-derived CDR1 and CDR2 are MNHEY and SMNVEV (reference sequence). The CDR3 has 15 amino acids. CDR3 nucleotide sequence: TGTGCCAGCAGTTTCAAGAGCCTGAGCTCCTACGAGCAGTACTTC. It codes for CASSFKSLSSYEQYF.

The CDR3 here is CASSSTYEQYF. CDR3 in DNA: TGCGCCAGCAGCTCTACCTACGAGCAGTACTTC. V usage is TRBV5-1 and J usage is TRBJ2-7; D unclear. Germline V CDR1 and CDR2: SGHRS, YFSETQ. The germline V and J ends were trimmed by 3 bases and 2 bases, with 3 bases remaining between them. The CDR3 covers 11 residues.

With regard to this clone: Other DNA sequences in the sample encode the same CDR3. The V and J genes are TRBV4-1 and TRBJ2-3; tentative D call: TRBD1 (5 bases). This CDR3 comprises 16 residues. The germline CDR1 and CDR2 sequences are MGHRA and YSYEKL. Trimming cost V 0 bases and J 4 bases, with 14 bases left between them. In DNA, the CDR3 is TGCGCCAGCAGCCAAGAGGCTGCCAGGGCCGCAGATACGCAGTATTTT. Translation gives CASSQEAARAADTQYF.

CDR3 in DNA: TGCGCCAGCAGCTTTGATCCAGGGATGAACACTGAAGCTTTCTTT. Encoded protein: CASSFDPGMNTEAFF. The chain has TRBV5-1 and TRBJ1-1; D might be TRBD1 (5 bases). Trimming took off 2 bases at V and 0 bases at J, with 11 bases between the two ends. Germline V lookup: CDR1 SGHRS, CDR2 YFSETQ. The CDR3 length is 15 residues.